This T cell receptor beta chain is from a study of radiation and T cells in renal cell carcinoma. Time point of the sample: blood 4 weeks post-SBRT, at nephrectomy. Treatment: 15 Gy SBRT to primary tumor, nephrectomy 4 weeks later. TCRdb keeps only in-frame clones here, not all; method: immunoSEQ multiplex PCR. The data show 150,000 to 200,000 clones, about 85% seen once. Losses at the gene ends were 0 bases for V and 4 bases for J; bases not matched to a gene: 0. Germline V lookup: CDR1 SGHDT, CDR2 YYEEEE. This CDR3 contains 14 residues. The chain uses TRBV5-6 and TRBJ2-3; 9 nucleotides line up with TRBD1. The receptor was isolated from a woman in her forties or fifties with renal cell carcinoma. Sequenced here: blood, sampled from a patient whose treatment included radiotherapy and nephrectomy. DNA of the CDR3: TGTGCCAGCAGCTTGGGGGACAGGGCAGATACGCAGTATTTT. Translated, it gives CASSLGDRADTQYF.